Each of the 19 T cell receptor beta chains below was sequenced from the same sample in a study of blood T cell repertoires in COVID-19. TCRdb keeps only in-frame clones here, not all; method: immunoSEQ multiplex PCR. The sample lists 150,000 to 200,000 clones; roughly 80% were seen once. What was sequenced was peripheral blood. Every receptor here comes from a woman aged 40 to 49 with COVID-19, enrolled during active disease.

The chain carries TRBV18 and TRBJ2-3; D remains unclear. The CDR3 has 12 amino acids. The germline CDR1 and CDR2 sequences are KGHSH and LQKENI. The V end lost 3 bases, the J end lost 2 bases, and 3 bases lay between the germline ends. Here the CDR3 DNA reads TGTGCCAGCTCACCCTTCACAGATACGCAGTATTTT. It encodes CASSPFTDTQYF.

The CDR3 DNA reads TGTGCCAGTAGTACGACAGCAAATCAGCCCCAGCATTTT. Translated: CASSTTANQPQHF. The chain employs TRBV19 and TRBJ1-5; D possibly corresponds to TRBD1 (5 bases). The CDR3 is 13 amino acids. CDR1 is LNHDA, CDR2 SQIVND, per germline (reference sequence). V lost 4 bases and J lost 4, with 8 bases in between.

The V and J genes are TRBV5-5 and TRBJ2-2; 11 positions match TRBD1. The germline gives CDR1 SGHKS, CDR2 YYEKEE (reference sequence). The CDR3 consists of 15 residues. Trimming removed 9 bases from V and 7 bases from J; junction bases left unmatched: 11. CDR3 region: CATSGQGVIGGELFF. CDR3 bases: TGTGCCACCTCGGGACAGGGGGTTATTGGCGGGGAGCTGTTTTTT.

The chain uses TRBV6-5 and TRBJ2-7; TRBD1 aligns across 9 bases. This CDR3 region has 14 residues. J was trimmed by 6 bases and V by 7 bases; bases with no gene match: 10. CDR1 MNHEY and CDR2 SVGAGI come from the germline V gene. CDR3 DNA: TGTGCCAGCACTCGCTTGGGACAGGGATCCGAGCAGTACTTC. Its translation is CASTRLGQGSEQYF.

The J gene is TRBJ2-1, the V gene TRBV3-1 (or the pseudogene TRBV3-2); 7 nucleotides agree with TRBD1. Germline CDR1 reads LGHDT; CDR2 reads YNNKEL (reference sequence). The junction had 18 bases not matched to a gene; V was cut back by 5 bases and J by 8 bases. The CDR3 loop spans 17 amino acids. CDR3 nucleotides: TGTGCCAGCAGCGCCTACGGACTGGGAAGGGGGCGGGATGAGCAGTTCTTC. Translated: CASSAYGLGRGRDEQFF.

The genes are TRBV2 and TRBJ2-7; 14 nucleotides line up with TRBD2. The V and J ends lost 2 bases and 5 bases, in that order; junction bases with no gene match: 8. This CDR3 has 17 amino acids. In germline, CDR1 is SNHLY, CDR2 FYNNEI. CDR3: CASSEPSGLAGENEQYF. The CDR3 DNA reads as TGTGCCAGCAGTGAACCTTCGGGACTAGCGGGAGAGAACGAGCAGTACTTC.

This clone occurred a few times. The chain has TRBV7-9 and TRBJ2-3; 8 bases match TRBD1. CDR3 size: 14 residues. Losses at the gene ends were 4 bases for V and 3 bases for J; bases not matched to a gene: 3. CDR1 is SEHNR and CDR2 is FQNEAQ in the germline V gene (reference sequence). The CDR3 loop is CASSYHRGTDTQYF. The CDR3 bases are TGTGCCAGCAGCTACCACAGGGGGACAGATACGCAGTATTTT.

For the CDR3, the DNA is TGCAGTGCTAGTGGCTCCTACGAGCAGTACTTC. Translated, it gives CSASGSYEQYF. The rearrangement uses TRBV29-1 and TRBJ2-7; D ambiguous. The CDR3 loop spans 11 amino acids. CDR1 SQVTM and CDR2 ANQGSEA come from the germline V gene.

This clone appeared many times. In nucleotides, the CDR3 is TGTGCCAGCAGTTACGACGGGGTCGGGGCTTTCTTT. It encodes CASSYDGVGAFF. The V call is TRBV6-5, the J call TRBJ1-1, with D unresolved. The CDR3 length is 12 residues. Germline CDR1 MNHEY, CDR2 SVGAGI. Trimming stripped 2 bases from V and 11 bases from J, with 12 bases between.

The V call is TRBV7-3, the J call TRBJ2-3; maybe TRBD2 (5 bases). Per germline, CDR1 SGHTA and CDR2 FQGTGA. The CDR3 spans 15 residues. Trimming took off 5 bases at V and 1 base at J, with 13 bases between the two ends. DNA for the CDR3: TGTGCCAGCAGCATCGGGGTGGGTGGCACAGATACGCAGTATTTT. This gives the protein CASSIGVGGTDTQYF.

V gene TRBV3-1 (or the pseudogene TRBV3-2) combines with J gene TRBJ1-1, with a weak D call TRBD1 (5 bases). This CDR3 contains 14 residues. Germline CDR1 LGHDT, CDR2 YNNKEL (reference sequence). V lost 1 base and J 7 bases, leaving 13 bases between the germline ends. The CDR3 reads CASSQGARGGEAFF. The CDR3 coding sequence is TGTGCCAGCAGCCAAGGAGCAAGGGGAGGTGAAGCTTTCTTT.

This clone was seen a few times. The CDR3 loop reads CASSGNVGGNQPQHF. The CDR3 bases are TGTGCCAGCAGTGGGAATGTGGGCGGCAATCAGCCCCAGCATTTT. V usage is TRBV2 and J usage is TRBJ1-5; D is unresolved. Germline loops: CDR1 SNHLY, CDR2 FYNNEI. Trimming shortened V by 4 bases and J by 2 bases, and 12 bases separated the two germline ends. CDR3 length: 15 amino acids.

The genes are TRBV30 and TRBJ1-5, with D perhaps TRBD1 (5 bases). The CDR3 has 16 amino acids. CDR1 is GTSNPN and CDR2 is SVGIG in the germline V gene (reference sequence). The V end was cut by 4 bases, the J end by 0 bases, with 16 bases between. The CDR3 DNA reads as TGTGCCTGGACGAGGGGAGGCAGTTATAGCAATCAGCCCCAGCATTTT. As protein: CAWTRGGSYSNQPQHF. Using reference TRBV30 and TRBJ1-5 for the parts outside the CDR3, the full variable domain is SQTIHQWPATLVQPVGSPLSLECTVEGTSNPNLYWYRQAAGRGLQLLFYSVGIGQISSEVPQNLSASRPQDRQFILSSKKLLLSDSGFYLCAWTRGGSYSNQPQHFGDGTRLSIL.

CDR3: CASSGEGRADLGTQYF. CDR3 nucleotide sequence: TGTGCCAGCAGCGGGGAGGGGAGGGCCGACTTGGGTACGCAGTATTTT. The chain recombines TRBV9 with TRBJ2-3; 7 nucleotides align to TRBD2. This CDR3 is 16 amino acids long. V gave up 3 bases and J gave up 8 bases; unmatched junction bases: 15. CDR1 SGDLS and CDR2 YYNGEE come from the germline V gene.

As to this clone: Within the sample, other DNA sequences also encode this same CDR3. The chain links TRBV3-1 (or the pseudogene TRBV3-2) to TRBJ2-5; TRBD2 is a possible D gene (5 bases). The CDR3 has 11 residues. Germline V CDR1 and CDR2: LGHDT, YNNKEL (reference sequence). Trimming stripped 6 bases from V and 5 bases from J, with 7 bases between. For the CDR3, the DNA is TGTGCCAGCAGTCGAGGGGAGACCCAGTACTTC. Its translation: CASSRGETQYF.

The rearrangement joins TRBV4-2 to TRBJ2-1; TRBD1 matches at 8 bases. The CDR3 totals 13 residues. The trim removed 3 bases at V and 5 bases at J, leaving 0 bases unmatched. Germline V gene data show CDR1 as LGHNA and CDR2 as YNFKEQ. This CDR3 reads CASSQTGDNEQFF. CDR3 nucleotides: TGTGCCAGCAGCCAGACAGGGGACAATGAGCAGTTCTTC.

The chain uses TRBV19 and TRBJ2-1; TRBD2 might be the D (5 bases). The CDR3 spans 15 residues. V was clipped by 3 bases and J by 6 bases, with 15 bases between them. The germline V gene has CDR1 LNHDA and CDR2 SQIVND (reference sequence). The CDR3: CASSISGATSNEQFF. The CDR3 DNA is TGTGCCAGTAGTATTTCCGGCGCCACTAGCAATGAGCAGTTCTTC.

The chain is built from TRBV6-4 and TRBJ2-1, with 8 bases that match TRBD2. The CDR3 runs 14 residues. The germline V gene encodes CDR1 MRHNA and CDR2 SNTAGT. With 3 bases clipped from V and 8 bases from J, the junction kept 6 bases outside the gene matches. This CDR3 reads CASSEVAGIDEQFF. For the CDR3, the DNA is TGTGCCAGCAGTGAGGTAGCGGGAATCGATGAGCAGTTCTTC.

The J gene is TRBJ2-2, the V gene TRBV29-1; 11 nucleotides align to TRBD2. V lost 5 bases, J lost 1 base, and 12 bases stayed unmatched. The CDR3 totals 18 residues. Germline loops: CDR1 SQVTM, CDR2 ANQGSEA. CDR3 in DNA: TGCAGCGTTCCCACTAGGGCTAGCGGGGGGTGGAACACCGGGGAGCTGTTTTTT. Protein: CSVPTRASGGWNTGELFF.